This T cell receptor (beta chain) was captured in a study of T cells in Graves' hyperthyroidism and ophthalmopathy. Study-level points and caveats: Model-based prediction identified ophthalmopathy a median about 7 months prior to its onset.

This clonotype was found many times. Its antigen remains unknown. The study enrolled patients aged 18 to 65 with newly diagnosed hyperthyroidism of under 2 months' duration. Exclusion of patients followed from uncontrolled infection, other autoimmune disease, pregnancy or lactation. Together with thyroid ultrasound, orbital computed tomography, serum thyroxine and TRAb, clinical symptoms were used for diagnoses. Regions amplified from RNA transcripts were the TCR beta CDR3 regions. The HTBI set primed first-round TCR CDR3 RT-PCR. TCRdb recomputed calls from the multiplex PCR reads with MiXCR, one row per CDR3 protein. Of about 760,000 distinct CDR3 sequences in the sample, over 35% are singletons; the top ten hold less than 40%. From germline, CDR1 is LNHDA and CDR2 SQIVND (reference sequence). V lost 2 bases to trimming and J lost 2 bases, with 7 bases between them. The CDR3 consists of 14 residues.

Material: blood. The genes are TRBV19 and TRBJ1-3; D uncertain. The TCR originated in a woman aged 40 to 49 with Graves' hyperthyroidism. CDR3 in DNA: TGTGCCAGTAGTATATCGCAGGCTGGAAACACCATATATTTT. It yields the protein CASSISQAGNTIYF.